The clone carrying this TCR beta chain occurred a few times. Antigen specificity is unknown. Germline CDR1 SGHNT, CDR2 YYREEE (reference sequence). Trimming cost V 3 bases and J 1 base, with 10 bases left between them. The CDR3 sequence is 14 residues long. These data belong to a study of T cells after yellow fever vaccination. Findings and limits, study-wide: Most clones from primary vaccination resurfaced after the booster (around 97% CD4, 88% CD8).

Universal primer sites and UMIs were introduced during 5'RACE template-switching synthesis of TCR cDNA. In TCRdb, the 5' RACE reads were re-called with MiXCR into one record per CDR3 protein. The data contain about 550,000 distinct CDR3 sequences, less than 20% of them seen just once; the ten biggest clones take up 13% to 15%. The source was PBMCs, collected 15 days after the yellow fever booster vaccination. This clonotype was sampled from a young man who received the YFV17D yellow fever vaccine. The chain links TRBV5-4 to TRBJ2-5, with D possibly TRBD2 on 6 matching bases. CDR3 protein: CASSSPSVQETQYF. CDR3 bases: TGTGCCAGCAGCTCGCCTAGCGTCCAAGAGACCCAGTACTTC.